This T cell receptor (beta chain) was observed in a study of T cell responses to AZD1222 COVID-19 vaccine. Trimming cost V 6 bases and J 7 bases; bases outside gene matches: 14. Per the germline V gene, CDR1 is MNHEY and CDR2 is SVGAGI. This CDR3 contains 15 residues. Clones were read by immunoSEQ multiplex PCR, and TCRdb kept only the in-frame ones, dropping some. The data show 150,000 to 200,000 clones, about 92% seen once. The source is an adult in good health. The sequencing used peripheral blood, collected on day 0 of AZD1222 vaccination. The chain joins TRBV6-5 to TRBJ2-7; TRBD1 matches at 8 bases. The chain's CDR3 is CASRSPGTGVWEQYF. The CDR3 DNA is TGTGCCAGCAGGTCCCCCGGGACAGGTGTCTGGGAGCAGTACTTC.